The text below deals with one T cell receptor (beta chain). Antigen unknown. Genomic DNA was employed as the template in profiling TCR beta VDJ and CDR3. TCRdb called the reads again in MiXCR, with one record for every CDR3 protein. The top ten clones hold 4% of a sample with hundreds of thousands of distinct CDR3 sequences, around 72% of them seen once. V dropped 3 bases and J dropped 7 bases, with 12 bases sitting between them. This CDR3 has 13 amino acids. Germline V gives CDR1 DFQATT, CDR2 SNEGSKA (reference sequence). This specimen belongs to a study of CD8+CD57+ T cells in acquired aplastic anemia. About the study: Roughly 3 ug was the average amount of DNA from sorted CD4+ and CD8+ cells. Study results and limitations: Researchers report that around 29 CD8+ CDR3 sequences appeared in both patients and controls.

Sequencing was performed on sorted CD4+, CD8+, or CD8+CD57+ T cells (not recorded which) from PBMCs. This clonotype originated in a human donor in good health, serving as a control. The genes are TRBV20-1 and TRBJ1-4; TRBD1 might be the D (5 bases). Written as DNA, the CDR3 is TGCAGTGCTAGGAATAGGGGAGGTGAAAAACTGTTTTTT. Its protein product is CSARNRGGEKLFF.